The 32 T cell receptor beta chains below were found in one sample sequenced in a study of OX40 agonist ivuxolimab in advanced cancers. Profiling relied on immunoSEQ multiplex PCR, and the TCRdb table lists in-frame clones only, not all of them. The table lists some 39,000 clones, approximately 78% of them singletons. This material consisted of CD4+ or CD8+ T cells sorted from blood, taken in a trial of the OX40 agonist ivuxolimab. The source of these receptors is an adult with an advanced solid tumor such as melanoma, head and neck, liver or kidney cancer.

This clone was found once. V is TRBV11-2 and J is TRBJ2-1, with a weak D call TRBD2 (6 bases). V gave up 4 bases and J gave up 16 bases, with 14 bases separating them. The CDR3 sequence is 11 residues long. CDR1 and CDR2 from the germline V gene are SGHAT and FQNNGV. The CDR3 DNA reads as TGTGCCAGCAGCTCCCGGGACTTGTTATTCTTC. It translates to CASSSRDLLFF.

This chain joins TRBV5-4 and TRBJ2-7; 7 bases align to TRBD1. Germline lookup yields CDR1 SGHNT and CDR2 YYREEE (reference sequence). J gave up 3 bases and V 0 bases, and 6 bases lay outside the gene matches. The CDR3 totals 15 residues. In DNA, the CDR3 is TGTGCCAGCAGCTTGGTCCCGGGACAGCACTACGAGCAGTACTTC. The encoded protein is CASSLVPGQHYEQYF. Full variable domain (missing parts from reference TRBV5-4 and TRBJ2-7): ETGVTQSPTHLIKTRGQQVTLRCSSQSGHNTVSWYQQALGQGPQFIFQYYREEENGRGNFPPRFSGLQFPNYSSELNVNALELDDSALYLCASSLVPGQHYEQYFGPGTRLTVT.

The rearrangement links TRBV11-2 to TRBJ2-3, with 12 bases fitting TRBD2. The CDR3 contains 17 residues. Germline CDR1 and CDR2: SGHAT and FQNNGV. J lost 1 base, V lost 4 bases, and 6 bases had no gene match. The CDR3 loop reads CASSSLAGGRGTDTQYF. DNA of the CDR3: TGTGCCAGCAGCTCTCTAGCGGGGGGGCGGGGCACAGATACGCAGTATTTT.

The rearrangement joins TRBV21-1 to TRBJ1-4. TRBV21-1 is designated a pseudogene. The CDR3 is made up of 12 amino acids. This chain's CDR3 is CASSKRNEKLFF. For the CDR3, the DNA is TGTGCCAGCAGCAAAAGGAATGAAAAACTGTTTTTT.

The gene calls are TRBV27 and TRBJ2-3; D is possibly TRBD2 (5 bases). The CDR3 extends over 14 amino acids. CDR1 MNHEY and CDR2 SMNVEV come from the germline V gene (reference sequence). V dropped 2 bases and J dropped 3 bases, with 9 bases sitting between them. The CDR3 reads CASSLSRGTDTQYF. Written as DNA, the CDR3 is TGTGCCAGCAGTTTAAGTCGGGGTACAGATACGCAGTATTTT.

This clone has more than one count but fewer than ten. The V gene is TRBV6-6, the J gene TRBJ1-2, with D maybe TRBD1 (6 bases). The CDR3 length is 13 residues. The germline V gene has CDR1 MNHNY and CDR2 SVGAGI (reference sequence). The V and J ends lost 7 bases and 4 bases respectively, with 13 bases between them. This CDR3 reads CASIEGEGYGYTF. The CDR3 DNA reads TGTGCCAGCATTGAGGGGGAGGGCTATGGCTACACCTTC.

This clone was seen only once. The chain employs TRBV19 and TRBJ2-1, with 7 bases that match TRBD1. This CDR3 comprises 15 residues. Trimming cost V 5 bases and J 3 bases; bases outside gene matches: 7. Germline CDR1 reads LNHDA; CDR2 reads SQIVND (reference sequence). CDR3 sequence: CASSPDRAVYNEQFF. CDR3 in DNA: TGTGCCAGTAGTCCAGACAGGGCTGTCTACAATGAGCAGTTCTTC.

In this sample, this clone turned up once. The chain joins TRBV5-1 to TRBJ2-7, with 7 bases aligning to TRBD2. The length of the CDR3 is 13 residues. The trim removed 3 bases at V and 5 bases at J, leaving 5 bases unmatched. Germline V gene sequence: CDR1 SGHRS, CDR2 YFSETQ. The CDR3 is CASSSGLDNEQYF. In nucleotides, the CDR3 is TGCGCCAGCAGCTCAGGACTAGACAACGAGCAGTACTTC.

This chain joins TRBV7-2 and TRBJ2-7; 8 bases map to TRBD1. Germline CDR1 reads SGHTA; CDR2 reads FQGNSA. CDR3 length: 14 amino acids. The J segment lost 4 bases and the V segment lost 3 bases, leaving 5 bases of the junction unmatched. The chain's CDR3 is CASSFRTGSYEQYF. The CDR3 region has the DNA TGTGCCAGCAGCTTCCGGACAGGGTCATACGAGCAGTACTTC.

A single count supports this clone. The chain couples TRBV29-1 to TRBJ2-5; tentative D call: TRBD1 (5 bases). V was pared by 7 bases and J by 5 bases, with 17 bases between. The CDR3 has 13 residues. Germline CDR1 SQVTM, CDR2 ANQGSEA. The CDR3 coding sequence is TGCAGCGGCAGGGTCGAGGTTCCGGAGACCCAGTACTTC. Its protein is CSGRVEVPETQYF.

The V and J genes are TRBV6-5 and TRBJ1-2; 8 bases align to TRBD1. The CDR3 contains 13 residues. Germline-derived CDR1 and CDR2 are MNHEY and SVGAGI. Trimming at V came to 6 bases and at J to 7 bases, leaving 7 bases not matched to a gene. In DNA, the CDR3 is TGTGCCAGCAGCCCGGGACAGGTCGGTGGCTACACCTTC. This gives the protein CASSPGQVGGYTF.

The chain has TRBV2 and TRBJ2-2; 8 positions agree with TRBD1. Trimming at V came to 6 bases and at J to 1 base, leaving 4 bases not matched to a gene. The germline V gene encodes CDR1 SNHLY and CDR2 FYNNEI. This CDR3 contains 15 residues. The CDR3: CASRGTGQNTGELFF. The DNA for the CDR3 is TGTGCCAGCAGGGGGACAGGACAGAACACCGGGGAGCTGTTTTTT.

This chain links TRBV6-1 with TRBJ2-5; 12 bases fit TRBD1. The CDR3 runs 14 residues. The ends lost 6 bases at V and 5 bases at J; junction bases unmatched: 4. In germline, CDR1 is MNHNS, CDR2 SASEGT. The CDR3: CASSRDRGRETQYF. CDR3 coding DNA: TGTGCCAGCAGCCGGGACAGGGGGCGGGAGACCCAGTACTTC.

The chain couples TRBV9 to TRBJ1-2, with a weak D call TRBD1 (5 bases). The CDR3 totals 15 residues. With 0 bases removed from V and 4 bases from J, the gap between germline ends came to 13 bases. Germline-derived CDR1 and CDR2 are SGDLS and YYNGEE. The CDR3 DNA reads TGTGCCAGCAGCGTAGAGTGGGGCCGCGGCTATGGCTACACCTTC. Encoded protein: CASSVEWGRGYGYTF.

The chain recombines TRBV6-6 with TRBJ1-1; D not resolved. Trimming pared 2 bases from V and 4 bases from J, leaving 8 bases between. Germline lookup yields CDR1 MNHNY and CDR2 SVGAGI (reference sequence). The CDR3 is made up of 13 amino acids. The CDR3, as DNA: TGTGCCAGCAGTTACCTGGGAGGCACTGAAGCTTTCTTT. Translation gives CASSYLGGTEAFF.

Only a few counts were recorded for this clone. The V call is TRBV18, the J call TRBJ2-1; D is uncertain. V lost 3 bases and J lost 8, with 20 bases in between. The V gene's germline CDR1 is KGHSH and CDR2 LQKENI. This CDR3 is 16 amino acids long. The CDR3 coding sequence is TGTGCCAGCTCACCGACCGGGCTCATGACGCGCGATGAGCAGTTCTTC. Translated, it gives CASSPTGLMTRDEQFF.

V is TRBV7-3 and J is TRBJ1-1; D call uncertain. The CDR3 length is 15 residues. V lost 0 bases to trimming and J lost 1 base, with 9 bases between them. Germline CDR1 is SGHTA and CDR2 is FQGTGA. This CDR3 reads CASSLTLAANTEAFF. The DNA for the CDR3 is TGTGCCAGCAGCTTAACCTTGGCGGCGAACACTGAAGCTTTCTTT.

J is TRBJ1-1 and V is TRBV7-3; TRBD1 aligns across 8 bases. The CDR3 runs 17 residues. Germline CDR1 SGHTA, CDR2 FQGTGA. The J segment lost 0 bases and the V segment lost 1 base, leaving 7 bases of the junction unmatched. This chain's CDR3 is CASSLRDRSSMNTEAFF. For the CDR3, the DNA is TGTGCCAGCAGCTTAAGGGACAGGTCGTCAATGAACACTGAAGCTTTCTTT.

The chain employs TRBV4-1 and TRBJ2-7; 10 nucleotides line up with TRBD2. The CDR3 length is 15 residues. Germline trimming cut 3 bases from V and 1 base from J; bases unmatched to any gene: 3. In germline, CDR1 is MGHRA, CDR2 YSYEKL. The CDR3 protein is CASSQASGSSYEQYF. CDR3 bases: TGCGCCAGCAGCCAGGCTAGCGGGAGTTCCTACGAGCAGTACTTC.

The CDR3 DNA is TGCGCCAGCAGCTTGGAAGTTGGCGGCGGCTACACCTTC. This translates into CASSLEVGGGYTF. The chain has TRBV5-1 and TRBJ1-2; D not certain. The V gene's germline CDR1 is SGHRS and CDR2 YFSETQ. There are 13 residues in the CDR3. The V end was cut by 0 bases, the J end by 8 bases, with 11 bases between.

The CDR3 nucleotides are TGTGCCAGCGGGGGGGTCAACTGGGATCAGCCCCAGCATTTT. This gives the protein CASGGVNWDQPQHF. The rearrangement links TRBV6-5 to TRBJ1-5; a weak D match, TRBD1 (5 bases). This CDR3 comprises 14 residues. The germline V and J ends were trimmed by 8 bases and 5 bases, with 16 bases remaining between them. Germline loops: CDR1 MNHEY, CDR2 SVGAGI.

V gene TRBV21-1 combines with J gene TRBJ1-2; the table names TRBD1, a call not compared with the DNA. TRBV21-1 has pseudogene status. CDR3 size: 15 residues. For the CDR3, the DNA is TGTGCCAGCAGCAAACCGGACAGGGCGGGCTATGGCTACACCTTC. Its protein product is CASSKPDRAGYGYTF.

The chain links TRBV7-2 to TRBJ1-2; D uncertain. In germline, CDR1 is SGHTA, CDR2 FQGNSA. Trimming left V 4 bases short and J 4 bases short, with 13 bases between. The CDR3 is 14 residues long. The CDR3 bases are TGTGCCAGCAGCTCTAGTGACAACCCCTATGGCTACACCTTC. The encoded protein is CASSSSDNPYGYTF.

This clone was counted a few times. J is TRBJ1-1 and V is TRBV11-2; 8 bases map to TRBD1. Germline V CDR1 and CDR2: SGHAT, FQNNGV. The V segment lost 1 base and the J segment 2 bases; nucleotides outside the gene matches: 3. The CDR3 runs 15 residues. The CDR3 coding sequence is TGTGCCAGCAGCTTAGCACAGGGGGTTAACACTGAAGCTTTCTTT. This sequence encodes CASSLAQGVNTEAFF.

The chain joins TRBV14 to TRBJ1-3, with D uncertain. The CDR3 is 19 residues long. Germline V gives CDR1 SGHDN, CDR2 FVKESK. V lost 1 base and J 0 bases, leaving 19 bases between the germline ends. Written as DNA, the CDR3 is TGTGCCAGCAGCCAAGCCGGCAGCAAAGTATTTCTCTCTGGAAACACCATATATTTT. It is translated as CASSQAGSKVFLSGNTIYF.

In DNA, the CDR3 is TGTGCCAGCTCACCACCGGGCAGGGGACGGGAAAAACTGTTTTTT. It translates to CASSPPGRGREKLFF. The chain employs TRBV18 and TRBJ1-4; D is possibly TRBD1 (6 bases). Germline V lookup: CDR1 KGHSH, CDR2 LQKENI. The CDR3 sequence is 15 residues long. Trimming left V 0 bases short and J 8 bases short, with 13 bases between.

The genes are TRBV5-1 and TRBJ1-1, with D perhaps matching TRBD1 (6 bases). Trimming stripped 1 base from V and 4 bases from J, with 11 bases between. Germline lookup yields CDR1 SGHRS and CDR2 YFSETQ. The CDR3 is 14 residues long. The CDR3 coding sequence is TGCGCCAGCAGCTTGAACGGGGGCGGCACTGAAGCTTTCTTT. Its translation is CASSLNGGGTEAFF. The variable domain in full, with the rest retrieved from reference TRBV5-1 and TRBJ1-1, is KAGVTQTPRYLIKTRGQQVTLSCSPISGHRSVSWYQQTPGQGLQFLFEYFSETQRNKGNFPGRFSGRQFSNSRSEMNVSTLELGDSALYLCASSLNGGGTEAFFGQGTRLTVV.

This chain connects TRBV7-9 to TRBJ2-7; perhaps TRBD2 as D (5 bases). Trimming pared 11 bases from V and 0 bases from J, leaving 14 bases between. The CDR3 loop spans 13 amino acids. Germline CDR1 SEHNR, CDR2 FQNEAQ (reference sequence). The CDR3 reads CAGRRESSYEQYF. The CDR3 DNA sequence: TGTGCCGGGAGACGGGAAAGCTCCTACGAGCAGTACTTC.

The chain uses TRBV10-2 and TRBJ1-1, with a possible D match to TRBD1 (5 bases). Deletions cut 3 bases from V and 7 bases from J, with 21 bases between. Per the germline V gene, CDR1 is WSHSY and CDR2 is SAAADI. The CDR3 runs 16 residues. The CDR3 reads CASSEVGGRGSGEAFF. The DNA for the CDR3 is TGCGCCAGCAGTGAAGTTGGTGGTCGGGGGAGCGGTGAAGCTTTCTTT.

J is TRBJ2-3 and V is TRBV7-3; 7 nucleotides align to TRBD2. The CDR3 loop spans 15 amino acids. Trimming cost V 5 bases and J 0 bases; bases outside gene matches: 5. Germline CDR1 and CDR2: SGHTA and FQGTGA. The CDR3 sequence: CASSPSGVSTDTQYF. The CDR3 bases are TGTGCCAGCAGCCCGAGCGGGGTTAGCACAGATACGCAGTATTTT.

This clone has more than one count but fewer than ten. This chain uses TRBV28 with TRBJ2-7; 8 bases are a match to TRBD1. J lost 3 bases, V lost 5 bases, and 9 bases had no gene match. The CDR3 is made up of 15 amino acids. The germline V gene encodes CDR1 MDHEN and CDR2 SYDVKM. CDR3 in amino acids: CASSPIPGQGYEQYF. CDR3 bases: TGTGCCAGCAGTCCTATCCCCGGACAGGGCTACGAGCAGTACTTC.

This clone was observed a single time. The J gene is TRBJ2-7, the V gene TRBV6-1, with D possibly called TRBD1 or TRBD2 (5 bases each). Between the trimmed V and J ends, which lost 2 bases and 9 bases, there was a span of 23 bases. CDR3 length: 16 residues. Looked up from germline, CDR1 is MNHNS and CDR2 is SASEGT. The CDR3 loop reads CASSERGSPEGIGQYF. DNA for the CDR3: TGTGCCAGCAGTGAACGGGGATCACCCGAGGGGATCGGGCAGTACTTC.